This record covers a single T cell receptor (beta chain). The sample comes from a study of blood T cell repertoires in COVID-19. In the study overall: Spain, Italy and the United States supplied samples that represented acute and convalescent COVID-19. Sources were T cells, B-cell-depleted T cells, or PBMCs; the material itself was cDNA or gDNA.

There are 13 residues in the CDR3. CDR1 SGHTA and CDR2 FQGNSA come from the germline V gene. V was cut by 4 bases and J by 1 base, with 7 bases left in between. The authors' processing: Estimated nucleated cell counts came from reference gene primer amplification. Data came from immunoSEQ multiplex PCR; TCRdb stores just in-frame clones and leaves some out. The V and J calls and clone size are taken from that table; D and trimming were inferred from the DNA. The table shows about 140,000 clones, with around 88% occurring only once. The chain combines TRBV7-2 with TRBJ1-1; D is possibly TRBD1 (5 bases). This TCR came from a woman aged 55-70 years with acute or convalescent COVID-19. The sample taken for sequencing was peripheral blood. CDR3 nucleotides: TGTGCCAGCAGCTCCGGACAGAACACTGAAGCTTTCTTT. This gives the protein CASSSGQNTEAFF.